The clone carrying this TCR beta chain was recorded once. Its antigen is not identified. The sample is drawn from a study of OX40 agonist ivuxolimab in advanced cancers. The CDR3 loop spans 13 amino acids. The ends were cut back, 6 bases at V and 3 bases at J, with 9 bases in the middle. CDR1 SNHLY and CDR2 FYNNEI come from the germline V gene. Generated by immunoSEQ multiplex PCR, the TCRdb table keeps only in-frame clones and is missing some. The sample records 70,000 to 85,000 clones, approximately 92% being singletons. General observations from the study: On average, CD8+ T cells had more expanded clones than CD4+.

The sample consisted of CD4+ or CD8+ T cells sorted from blood, taken in a trial of the OX40 agonist ivuxolimab. This TCR was sampled from an adult with an advanced solid tumor such as melanoma, head and neck, liver or kidney cancer. The chain uses TRBV2 and TRBJ1-5; no firm D call. The CDR3 DNA sequence: TGTGCCAGCAGACCGGTCAACAATCAGCCCCAGCATTTT. Protein: CASRPVNNQPQHF.